The T cell receptor beta chain described here comes from a study of blood T cell repertoires in COVID-19. Study background: The samples span acute and convalescent COVID-19 from the United States, Italy and Spain. PBMCs, B-cell-depleted T cells, or T cells were the source of the cDNA or gDNA that made up the material.

Germline CDR1 reads MNHNS; CDR2 reads SASEGT. V lost 1 base to trimming and J lost 5 bases, with 13 bases between them. This CDR3 spans 15 amino acids. Clones were sequenced by immunoSEQ multiplex PCR, and TCRdb holds only the in-frame ones, with some missing. The sample contains some 300,000 clones, 88% of which appear only once. This clonotype was obtained from a woman aged 25 to 39 who had recovered from COVID-19. The sample comprised peripheral blood. The rearrangement links TRBV6-1 to TRBJ2-3, with unresolved D. The DNA for the CDR3 is TGTGCCAGCAGTGAAGGGGCCGTAGACCTAGATACGCAGTATTTT. Its translation: CASSEGAVDLDTQYF.